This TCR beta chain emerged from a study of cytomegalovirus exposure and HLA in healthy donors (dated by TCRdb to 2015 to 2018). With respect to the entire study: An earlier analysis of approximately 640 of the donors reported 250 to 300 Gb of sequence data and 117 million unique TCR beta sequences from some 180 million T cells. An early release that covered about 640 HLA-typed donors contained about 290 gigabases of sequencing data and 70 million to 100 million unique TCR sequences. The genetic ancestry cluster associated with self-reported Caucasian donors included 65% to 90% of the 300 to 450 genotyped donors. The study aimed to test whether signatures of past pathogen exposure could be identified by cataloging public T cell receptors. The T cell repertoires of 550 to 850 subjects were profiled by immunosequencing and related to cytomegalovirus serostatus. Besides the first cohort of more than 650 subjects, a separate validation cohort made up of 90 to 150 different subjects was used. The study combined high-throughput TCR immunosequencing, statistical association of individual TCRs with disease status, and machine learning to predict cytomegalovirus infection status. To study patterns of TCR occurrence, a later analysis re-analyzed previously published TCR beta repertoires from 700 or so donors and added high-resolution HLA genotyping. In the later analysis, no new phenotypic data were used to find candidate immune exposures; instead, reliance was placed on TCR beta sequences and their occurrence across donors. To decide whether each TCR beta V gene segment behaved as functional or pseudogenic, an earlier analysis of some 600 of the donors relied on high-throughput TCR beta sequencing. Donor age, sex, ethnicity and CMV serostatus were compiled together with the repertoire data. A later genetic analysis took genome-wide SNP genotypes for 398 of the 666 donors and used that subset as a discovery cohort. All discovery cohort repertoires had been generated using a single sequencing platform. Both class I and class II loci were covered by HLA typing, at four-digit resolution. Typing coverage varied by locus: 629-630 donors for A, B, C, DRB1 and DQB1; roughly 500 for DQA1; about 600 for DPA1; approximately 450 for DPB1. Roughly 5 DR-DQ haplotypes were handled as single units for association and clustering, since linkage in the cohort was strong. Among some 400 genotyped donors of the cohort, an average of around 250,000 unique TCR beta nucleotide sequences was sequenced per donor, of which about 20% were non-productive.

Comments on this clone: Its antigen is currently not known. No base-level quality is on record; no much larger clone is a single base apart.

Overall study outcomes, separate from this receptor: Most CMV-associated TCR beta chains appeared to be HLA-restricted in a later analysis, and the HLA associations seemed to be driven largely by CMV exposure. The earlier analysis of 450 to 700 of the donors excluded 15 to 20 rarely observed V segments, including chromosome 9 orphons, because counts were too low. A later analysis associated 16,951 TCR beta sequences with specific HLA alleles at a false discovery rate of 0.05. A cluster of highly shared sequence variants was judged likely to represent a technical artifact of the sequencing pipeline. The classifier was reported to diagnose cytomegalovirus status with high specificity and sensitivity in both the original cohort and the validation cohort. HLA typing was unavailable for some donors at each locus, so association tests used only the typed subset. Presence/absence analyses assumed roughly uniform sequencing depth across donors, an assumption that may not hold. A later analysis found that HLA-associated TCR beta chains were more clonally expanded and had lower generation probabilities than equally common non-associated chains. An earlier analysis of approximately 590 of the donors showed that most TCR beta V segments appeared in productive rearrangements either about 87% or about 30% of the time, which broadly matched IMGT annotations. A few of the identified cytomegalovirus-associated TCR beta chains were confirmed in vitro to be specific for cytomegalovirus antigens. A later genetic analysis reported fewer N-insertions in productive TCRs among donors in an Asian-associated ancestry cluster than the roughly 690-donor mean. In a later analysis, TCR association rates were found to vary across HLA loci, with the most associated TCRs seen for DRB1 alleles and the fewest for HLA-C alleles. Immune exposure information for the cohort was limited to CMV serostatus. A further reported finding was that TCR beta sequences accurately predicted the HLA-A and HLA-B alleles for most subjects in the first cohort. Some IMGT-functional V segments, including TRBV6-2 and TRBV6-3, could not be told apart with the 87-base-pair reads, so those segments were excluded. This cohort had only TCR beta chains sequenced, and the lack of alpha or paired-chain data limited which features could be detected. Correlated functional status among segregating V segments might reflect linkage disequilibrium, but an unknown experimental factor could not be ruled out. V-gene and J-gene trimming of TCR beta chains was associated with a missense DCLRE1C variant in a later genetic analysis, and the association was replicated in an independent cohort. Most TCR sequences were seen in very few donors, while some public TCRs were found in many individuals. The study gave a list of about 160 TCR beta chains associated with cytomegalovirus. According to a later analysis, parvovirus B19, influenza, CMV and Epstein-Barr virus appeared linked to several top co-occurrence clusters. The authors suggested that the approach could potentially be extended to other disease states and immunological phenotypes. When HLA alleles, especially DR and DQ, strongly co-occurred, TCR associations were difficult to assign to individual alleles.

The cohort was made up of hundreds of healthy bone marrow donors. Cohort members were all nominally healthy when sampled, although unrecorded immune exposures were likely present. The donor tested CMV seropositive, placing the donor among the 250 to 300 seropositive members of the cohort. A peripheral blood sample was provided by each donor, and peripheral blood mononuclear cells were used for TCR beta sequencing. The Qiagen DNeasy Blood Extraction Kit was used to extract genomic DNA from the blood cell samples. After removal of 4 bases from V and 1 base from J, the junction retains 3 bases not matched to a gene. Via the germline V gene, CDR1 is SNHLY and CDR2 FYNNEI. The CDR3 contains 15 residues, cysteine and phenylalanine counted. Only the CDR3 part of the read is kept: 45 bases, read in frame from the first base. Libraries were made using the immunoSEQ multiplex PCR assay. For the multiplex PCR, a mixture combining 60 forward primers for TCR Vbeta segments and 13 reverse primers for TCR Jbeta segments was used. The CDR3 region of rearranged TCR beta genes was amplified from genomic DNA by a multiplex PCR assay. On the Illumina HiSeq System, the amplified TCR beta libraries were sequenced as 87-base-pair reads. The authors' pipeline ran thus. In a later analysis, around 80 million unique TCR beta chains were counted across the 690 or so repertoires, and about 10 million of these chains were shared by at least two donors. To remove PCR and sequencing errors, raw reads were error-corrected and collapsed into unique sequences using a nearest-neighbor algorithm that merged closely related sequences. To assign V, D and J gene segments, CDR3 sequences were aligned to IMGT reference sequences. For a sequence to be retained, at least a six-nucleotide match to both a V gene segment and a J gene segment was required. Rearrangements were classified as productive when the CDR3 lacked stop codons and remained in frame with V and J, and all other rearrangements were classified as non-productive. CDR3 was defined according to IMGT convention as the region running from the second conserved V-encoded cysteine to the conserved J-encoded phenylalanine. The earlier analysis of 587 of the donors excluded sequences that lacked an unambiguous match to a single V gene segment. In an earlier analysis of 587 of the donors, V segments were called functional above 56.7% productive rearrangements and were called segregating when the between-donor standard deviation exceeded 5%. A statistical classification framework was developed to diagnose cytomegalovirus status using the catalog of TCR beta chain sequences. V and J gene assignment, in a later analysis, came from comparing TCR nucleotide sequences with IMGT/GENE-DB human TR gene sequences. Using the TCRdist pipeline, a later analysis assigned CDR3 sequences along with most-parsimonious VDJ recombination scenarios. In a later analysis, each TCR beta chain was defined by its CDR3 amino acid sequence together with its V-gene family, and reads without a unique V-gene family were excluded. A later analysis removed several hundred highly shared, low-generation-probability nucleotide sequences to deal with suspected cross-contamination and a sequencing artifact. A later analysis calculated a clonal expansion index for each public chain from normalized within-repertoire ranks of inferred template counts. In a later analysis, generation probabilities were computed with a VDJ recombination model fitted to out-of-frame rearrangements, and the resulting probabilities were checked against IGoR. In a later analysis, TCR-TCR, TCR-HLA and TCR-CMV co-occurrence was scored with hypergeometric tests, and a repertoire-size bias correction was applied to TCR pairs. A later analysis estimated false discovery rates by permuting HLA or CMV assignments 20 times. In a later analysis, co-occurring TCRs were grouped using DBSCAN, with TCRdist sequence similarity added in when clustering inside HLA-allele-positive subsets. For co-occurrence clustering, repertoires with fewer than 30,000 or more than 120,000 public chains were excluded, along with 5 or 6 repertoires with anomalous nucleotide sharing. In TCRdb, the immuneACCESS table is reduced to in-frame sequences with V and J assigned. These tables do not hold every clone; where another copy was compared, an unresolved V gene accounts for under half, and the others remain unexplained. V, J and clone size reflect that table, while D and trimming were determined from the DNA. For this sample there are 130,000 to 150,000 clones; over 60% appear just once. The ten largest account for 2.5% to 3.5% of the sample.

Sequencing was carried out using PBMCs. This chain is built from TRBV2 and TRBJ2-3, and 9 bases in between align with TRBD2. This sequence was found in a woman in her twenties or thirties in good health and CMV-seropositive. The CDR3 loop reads CASSARTSGTDTQYF. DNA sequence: TGTGCCAGCAGTGCCCGGACTAGCGGCACAGATACGCAGTATTTT.